A selection of T cell receptor beta chains follows, all from one sample in a study of read filtering for tumor transcriptome and immune sequencing. Via MiXCR, TCRdb re-called the reads, giving one row per CDR3 protein. This repertoire shows more than 35,000 distinct CDR3 sequences, about 12% found once; its top ten account for approximately 37%. The source material was a population of CD138-negative cells sorted from bone marrow. These TCRs come from a donor at least 40 years old with multiple myeloma. Each CDR3 is given with its conserved first and last residue. The D gene is left open where the match is weak. Clone size is given for some rows only: seen once, a few or many times, or a class if the clone is expanded.

J gene: TRBJ2-1
V gene: TRBV7-9
D gene: .
clone size: many
CDR3 length: 15
CDR3 DNA: TGTGCCAGCAGCTCGACAGGCCCGAGCCAGAATGAGCAGTTCTTC
CDR3 protein: CASSSTGPSQNEQFF

J gene: TRBJ2-3
V gene: TRBV19
D gene: .
clone size: few
CDR3 length: 15
CDR3 DNA: TGTGCCAGTACCGACCAGGGATACCCCACAGATACGCAGTATTTT
CDR3 protein: CASTDQGYPTDTQYF

J gene: TRBJ2-5
V gene: TRBV7-2
D gene: .
clone size: many
CDR3 length: 14
CDR3 DNA: TGTGCCAGCAGCTTAATTAAGGCCCAAGAGACCCAGTACTTC
CDR3 protein: CASSLIKAQETQYF

J gene: TRBJ2-3
V gene: TRBV20-1
D gene: TRBD2
clone size: .
CDR3 length: 14
CDR3 DNA: TGCAGTGCTACACGGGCGGGGGTAGGAGATACGCAGTATTTT
CDR3 protein: CSATRAGVGDTQYF

J gene: TRBJ2-3
V gene: TRBV11-2
D gene: .
clone size: many
CDR3 length: 14
CDR3 DNA: TGTGCCAGCAGCCCCGGAGGTGGGACAGATACGCAGTATTTT
CDR3 protein: CASSPGGGTDTQYF

J gene: TRBJ2-5
V gene: TRBV10-2
D gene: .
clone size: .
CDR3 length: 15
CDR3 DNA: TGCGCCAGCAGTTTAGACAGTGCTAAGGACGAGACCCAGTACTTC
CDR3 protein: CASSLDSAKDETQYF

J gene: TRBJ2-1
V gene: TRBV20-1
D gene: .
clone size: .
CDR3 length: 16
CDR3 DNA: TGCAGTGCTAGAGATCTAGAACTAGCCGTATACAATGAGCAGTTCTTC
CDR3 protein: CSARDLELAVYNEQFF

J gene: TRBJ1-5
V gene: TRBV21-1
D gene: .
clone size: few
CDR3 length: 13
CDR3 DNA: TGTGCCAGCAACAGAAGGTGCAATCAGCCCCAGCATTTT
CDR3 protein: CASNRRCNQPQHF

J gene: TRBJ2-3
V gene: TRBV2
D gene: .
clone size: many
CDR3 length: 15
CDR3 DNA: TGTGCCAGCAGTCAACAGGGCCCCGGCCGGGATACGCAGTATTTT
CDR3 protein: CASSQQGPGRDTQYF

J gene: TRBJ2-7
V gene: TRBV6-2/TRBV6-3
D gene: .
clone size: many
CDR3 length: 13
CDR3 DNA: TGTGCCAGCAACCCGGGGGGCCCTTTGGAGCAGTACTTC
CDR3 protein: CASNPGGPLEQYF

J gene: TRBJ2-1
V gene: TRBV28
D gene: .
clone size: .
CDR3 length: 11
CDR3 DNA: TGTGCCAGCAGCTTTTCCAAAGAGCAGTTCTTC
CDR3 protein: CASSFSKEQFF

J gene: TRBJ2-5
V gene: TRBV20-1
D gene: .
clone size: .
CDR3 length: 12
CDR3 DNA: TGCAGTGCTAGACCAGGGCAAGAGACCCAGTACTTC
CDR3 protein: CSARPGQETQYF

J gene: TRBJ2-7
V gene: TRBV7-2
D gene: .
clone size: many
CDR3 length: 14
CDR3 DNA: TGTGCCAGCAGCTTACTGTGGCAGGACTACGAGCAGTACTTC
CDR3 protein: CASSLLWQDYEQYF

J gene: TRBJ2-1
V gene: TRBV7-9
D gene: .
clone size: .
CDR3 length: 11
CDR3 DNA: TGTGCCAGCATGGCCGGGCTTGAGCAGTTCTTC
CDR3 protein: CASMAGLEQFF

J gene: TRBJ1-4
V gene: TRBV5-1
D gene: TRBD1
clone size: many
CDR3 length: 15
CDR3 DNA: TGCGCCAGCAGCGCCAGGGGGCTAGTTAATGAAAAACTGTTTTTT
CDR3 protein: CASSARGLVNEKLFF

J gene: TRBJ2-7
V gene: TRBV20-1
D gene: .
clone size: many
CDR3 length: 14
CDR3 DNA: TGCAGTGCTAGAGCTCCCTACTTCTCCTACGAGCAGTACTTC
CDR3 protein: CSARAPYFSYEQYF

J gene: TRBJ2-5
V gene: TRBV29-1
D gene: .
clone size: many
CDR3 length: 12
CDR3 DNA: TGCAGCGTTCGGTCGGGATCGGAGACCCAGTACTTC
CDR3 protein: CSVRSGSETQYF

J gene: TRBJ1-1
V gene: TRBV10-3
D gene: TRBD1
clone size: few
CDR3 length: 12
CDR3 DNA: TGTGCCATAGGACCAGGGGGGACTGAAGCTTTCTTT
CDR3 protein: CAIGPGGTEAFF

J gene: TRBJ2-1
V gene: TRBV7-6
D gene: .
clone size: few
CDR3 length: 14
CDR3 DNA: TGTGCCAGCAGCTTAGAAGTACGGTTTAATGAGCAGTTCTTC
CDR3 protein: CASSLEVRFNEQFF

J gene: TRBJ1-3
V gene: TRBV28
D gene: .
clone size: many
CDR3 length: 15
CDR3 DNA: TGTGCCAGCAGTACCCCCCGAGGCTCTGGAAACACCATATATTTT
CDR3 protein: CASSTPRGSGNTIYF

J gene: TRBJ1-5
V gene: TRBV6-2/TRBV6-3
D gene: .
clone size: many
CDR3 length: 12
CDR3 DNA: TGTGCCAGCACCACCGCGGCCCAGCCCCAGCATTTT
CDR3 protein: CASTTAAQPQHF

J gene: TRBJ2-7
V gene: TRBV20-1
D gene: TRBD1
clone size: many
CDR3 length: 14
CDR3 DNA: TGCAGTGCTAGAGACCGGACAGGCTACTACGAGCAGTACTTC
CDR3 protein: CSARDRTGYYEQYF

J gene: TRBJ2-3
V gene: TRBV10-3
D gene: .
clone size: many
CDR3 length: 15
CDR3 DNA: TGTGCCATCAAATACGGCGGGGCCCACACAGATACGCAGTATTTT
CDR3 protein: CAIKYGGAHTDTQYF

J gene: TRBJ1-1
V gene: TRBV12-3/TRBV12-4
D gene: .
clone size: many
CDR3 length: 11
CDR3 DNA: TGTGCCAGCGCCCTGAACACTGAAGCTTTCTTT
CDR3 protein: CASALNTEAFF

J gene: TRBJ1-5
V gene: TRBV28
D gene: .
clone size: .
CDR3 length: 15
CDR3 DNA: TGTGCCATCGACTTTGGGATCTATAGCAACCAGCCCCAGCATTTT
CDR3 protein: CAIDFGIYSNQPQHF

J gene: TRBJ1-6
V gene: TRBV3-1
D gene: .
clone size: many
CDR3 length: 14
CDR3 DNA: TGTGCCAGCAGCCAAGGGAGGGGGAATTCACCCCTCCACTTT
CDR3 protein: CASSQGRGNSPLHF

J gene: TRBJ2-2
V gene: TRBV7-8
D gene: .
clone size: .
CDR3 length: 14
CDR3 DNA: TGTGCCAGCAGCTTAGTTAGAAACACCGGGGAGCTGTCTTTT
CDR3 protein: CASSLVRNTGELSF

J gene: TRBJ1-3
V gene: TRBV3-1
D gene: .
clone size: many
CDR3 length: 13
CDR3 DNA: TGTGCCAGCAGCCTGCGACAGGCGAACACCATATATTTT
CDR3 protein: CASSLRQANTIYF

J gene: TRBJ1-2
V gene: TRBV5-6
D gene: TRBD1
clone size: many
CDR3 length: 18
CDR3 DNA: TGTGCCAGCAGCCCCTCCAAGGACAGGGTACCACCTAACTATGGCTACACCTTC
CDR3 protein: CASSPSKDRVPPNYGYTF

J gene: TRBJ2-2
V gene: TRBV6-5
D gene: TRBD1
clone size: many
CDR3 length: 18
CDR3 DNA: TGTGCCAGCAGTTACGACAGGGCTCGAGCCGCCCTTACCGGGGAGCTGTTTTTT
CDR3 protein: CASSYDRARAALTGELFF

J gene: TRBJ2-7
V gene: TRBV5-6
D gene: .
clone size: many
CDR3 length: 14
CDR3 DNA: TGTGCCAGCAGCTTCAACTTGGCCCGTGGCGAGCAGTACTTC
CDR3 protein: CASSFNLARGEQYF

J gene: TRBJ2-5
V gene: TRBV2
D gene: TRBD2
clone size: many
CDR3 length: 16
CDR3 DNA: TGTGCCAGCAGGCCGGACCCTAGCGGGGCCGTGGAGACCCAGTACTTC
CDR3 protein: CASRPDPSGAVETQYF

J gene: TRBJ2-2
V gene: TRBV30
D gene: .
clone size: many
CDR3 length: 13
CDR3 DNA: TGTGCCTGGAGTTTCAGGAACACCGGGGAGCTGTTTTTT
CDR3 protein: CAWSFRNTGELFF

J gene: TRBJ2-3
V gene: TRBV6-5
D gene: .
clone size: many
CDR3 length: 15
CDR3 DNA: TGTGCCAGCAGTTACCGGACAGCCAGCACAGATACGCAGTATTTT
CDR3 protein: CASSYRTASTDTQYF

J gene: TRBJ2-5
V gene: TRBV7-2
D gene: TRBD2
clone size: many
CDR3 length: 15
CDR3 DNA: TGTGCCAGCAGCTTACTCGGGGGAGGGCAAGAGACCCAGTACTTC
CDR3 protein: CASSLLGGGQETQYF

J gene: TRBJ1-2
V gene: TRBV5-1
D gene: .
clone size: .
CDR3 length: 13
CDR3 DNA: TGCGCCAGCAGCCCACTCACTCGGATGGGCTACACCTTC
CDR3 protein: CASSPLTRMGYTF

J gene: TRBJ2-1
V gene: TRBV29-1
D gene: .
clone size: many
CDR3 length: 14
CDR3 DNA: TGCAGCGTTGAACTCCCGGACCGTCATAAAGAGAAGTTCTTC
CDR3 protein: CSVELPDRHKEKFF

J gene: TRBJ1-4
V gene: TRBV29-1
D gene: TRBD1
clone size: many
CDR3 length: 15
CDR3 DNA: TGCAGCGTTGCACCATCGGGACAGGGGAGGGAAAAACTGTTTTTT
CDR3 protein: CSVAPSGQGREKLFF